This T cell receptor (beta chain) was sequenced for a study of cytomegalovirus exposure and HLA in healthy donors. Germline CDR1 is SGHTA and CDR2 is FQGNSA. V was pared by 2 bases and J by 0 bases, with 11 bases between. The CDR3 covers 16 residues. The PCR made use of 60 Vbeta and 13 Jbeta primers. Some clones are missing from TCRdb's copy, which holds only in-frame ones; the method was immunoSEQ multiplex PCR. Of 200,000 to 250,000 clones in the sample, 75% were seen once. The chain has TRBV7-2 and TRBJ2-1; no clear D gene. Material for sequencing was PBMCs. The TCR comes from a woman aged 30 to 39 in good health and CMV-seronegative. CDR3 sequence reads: CASSLNPASSYNEQFF. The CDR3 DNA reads TGTGCCAGCAGCTTAAATCCAGCTAGCTCCTACAATGAGCAGTTCTTC.